Presented here are 8 T cell receptor beta chains from one specimen sequenced in a study of shared clonotypes between healthy human individuals. The protocol was immunoSEQ multiplex PCR, while the TCRdb copy is restricted to in-frame clones and leaves out a portion. The data contain 600,000 to 700,000 clones, less than 80% of them singletons. The sample consisted of memory CD4+ T cells sorted from blood. Subset reported: CD45RA-negative fraction. The receptors derive from a woman aged 25 to 39 in good health.

For this clone: Other DNA sequences in this sample translate to the same CDR3. This rearrangement joins TRBV20-1 to TRBJ2-1, with D hard to call. Germline CDR1 DFQATT, CDR2 SNEGSKA (reference sequence). The CDR3 loop spans 11 amino acids. CDR3 region: CSRSSYNEQFF. The CDR3 DNA reads as TGCAGCCGAAGCTCTTACAATGAGCAGTTCTTC.

As regards this clone: Other DNA sequences from this sample encode an identical CDR3 as well. The CDR3 spells CASNRLAGGPTDTQYF. The CDR3 DNA sequence: TGTGCCAGTAACAGACTAGCGGGAGGCCCGACAGATACGCAGTATTTT. The rearrangement uses TRBV19 and TRBJ2-3, with 13 bases aligning to TRBD2. The CDR3 is 16 residues long. From germline, CDR1 is LNHDA and CDR2 SQIVND (reference sequence). V was clipped by 7 bases and J by 3 bases; unmatched bases: 7. Combining the CDR3 with reference TRBV19 and TRBJ2-3 gives the whole variable domain DGGITQSPKYLFRKEGQNVTLSCEQNLNHDAMYWYRQDPGQGLRLIYYSQIVNDFQKGDIAEGYSVSREKKESFPLTVTSAQKNPTAFYLCASNRLAGGPTDTQYFGPGTRLTVL.

The genes are TRBV7-8 and TRBJ1-5, with 7 positions matching TRBD1. Trimming took 5 bases from V and 2 from J; bases not matched to a gene: 9. CDR3 length: 16 residues. The germline CDR1 and CDR2 sequences are SGHVS and FQNEAQ. CDR3 DNA: TGTGCCAGCAGCATAAGTACAGGGGAAGGCAATCAGCCCCAGCATTTT. It specifies CASSISTGEGNQPQHF.

Only one count was recorded for this clone. The same CDR3 also results from other DNA sequences found in this sample. The rearrangement joins TRBV11-3 to TRBJ2-1, with TRBD2 matching over 15 bases. Trimming took 5 bases from V and 7 from J; bases not matched to a gene: 3. CDR1 and CDR2 from the germline V gene are SGHNT and YENEEA. This CDR3 is 15 amino acids long. CDR3 bases: TGTGCCAGCAGCACGGGACTAGCGGGGGGAAATGAGCAGTTCTTC. As protein: CASSTGLAGGNEQFF.

The chain employs TRBV28 and TRBJ2-7, with a possible D match to TRBD1 (6 bases). The CDR3 runs to 13 residues. Trimming left V 6 bases short and J 3 bases short, with 12 bases between. Germline V lookup: CDR1 MDHEN, CDR2 SYDVKM. CDR3 loop: CASSGTPLYEQYF. Written as DNA, the CDR3 is TGTGCCAGCAGCGGGACACCCCTCTACGAGCAGTACTTC.

This clone was seen a handful of times. The V and J genes are TRBV4-1 and TRBJ2-5, with D uncertain. The CDR3 totals 15 residues. The germline V gene encodes CDR1 MGHRA and CDR2 YSYEKL. Deletions cut 3 bases from V and 0 bases from J, with 11 bases between. The CDR3 region is CASSQTGRDQETQYF. The CDR3 nucleotides read TGCGCCAGCAGCCAGACGGGCCGTGACCAAGAGACCCAGTACTTC.

This clone was found many times. The genes are TRBV7-8 and TRBJ1-5; D uncertain. This CDR3 region has 15 residues. V was shortened by 2 bases and J by 4 bases, with 12 bases between the two germline ends. Per germline, CDR1 SGHVS and CDR2 FQNEAQ. CDR3: CASSLREGWNQPQHF. DNA for the CDR3: TGTGCCAGCAGCTTACGGGAGGGTTGGAATCAGCCCCAGCATTTT.

The chain has TRBV2 and TRBJ1-4; D unclear. This CDR3 has 15 amino acids. Germline V gene lookup returns CDR1 SNHLY and CDR2 FYNNEI. Trimming stripped 11 bases from V and 4 bases from J, with 20 bases between. Here the CDR3 DNA reads TGTGCCGGGCACGTCCAAGGGTTCGGTAATGAAAAACTGTTTTTT. Its translation is CAGHVQGFGNEKLFF.